Listed here are 18 T cell receptor beta chains from one sample, sequenced in a study of beta chain features in type 1 diabetes. The entirety of the isolated RNA underwent reverse transcription, so expressed TCRB transcripts were sequenced. This table comes from immunoSEQ multiplex PCR, and its TCRdb copy is limited to in-frame clones, with some not included. The table shows hundreds of thousands of clones, with around 15% occurring only once. Material: naive CD4+ T cells from blood. Receptors originate from a man aged 18 to 30 in good health.

This clone occurred a few times. The chain combines TRBV29-1 with TRBJ2-7, with D possibly TRBD1 on 5 matching bases. Germline CDR1 SQVTM, CDR2 ANQGSEA. CDR3 size: 11 residues. V gave up 4 bases and J gave up 3 bases, with 7 bases separating them. The DNA of the CDR3 is TGCAGCGTTGGACAGATCTACGAGCAGTACTTC. Translating gives CSVGQIYEQYF.

This clone showed up just a few times. V is TRBV7-3 and J is TRBJ2-1; 8 nucleotides line up with TRBD1. This CDR3 is 13 amino acids long. Germline CDR1 reads SGHTA; CDR2 reads FQGTGA. The trim removed 5 bases at V and 7 bases at J, leaving 4 bases unmatched. The CDR3 region is CASSLRTGNEQFF. Here the CDR3 DNA reads TGTGCCAGCAGCCTTCGGACAGGGAATGAGCAGTTCTTC.

The genes are TRBV6-5 and TRBJ2-4; 10 bases are shared with TRBD1. The V gene's germline CDR1 is MNHEY and CDR2 SVGAGI. The CDR3 is 13 amino acids. Trimming cost V 6 bases and J 8 bases; bases outside gene matches: 4. CDR3 nucleotide sequence: TGTGCCAGCAGGCGACAGGGGGCAGACATTCAGTACTTC. The encoded protein is CASRRQGADIQYF.

This clone was recorded a few times. The chain couples TRBV4-1 to TRBJ1-2, with a possible D match to TRBD1 (6 bases). V lost 1 base and J 5 bases, leaving 29 bases between the germline ends. In germline, CDR1 is MGHRA, CDR2 YSYEKL. This CDR3 comprises 20 residues. The CDR3 reads CASSQARTPGGGRYSYGYTF. In nucleotides, the CDR3 is TGCGCCAGCAGCCAAGCCCGCACACCGGGGGGGGGCCGCTACTCGTATGGCTACACCTTC.

This clone was counted a few times. J is TRBJ2-7 and V is TRBV29-1; possibly TRBD1 or TRBD2 for D (5 bases each). V shed 3 bases and J shed 6 bases, with 18 bases lying between them. Germline-derived CDR1 and CDR2 are SQVTM and ANQGSEA. This CDR3 has 14 residues. CDR3 sequence (DNA): TGCAGCGTTGATGGGGGACGGATTTCAGGCGAGCAGTACTTC. Translated, it gives CSVDGGRISGEQYF.

The rearrangement uses TRBV25-1 and TRBJ2-3; 11 bases fit TRBD2. The CDR3 runs 16 residues. The V gene end was trimmed by 5 bases and the J gene end by 3 bases; junction bases not matched to a gene: 7. Germline lookup yields CDR1 MGHDK and CDR2 SYGVNS. CDR3: CASSQIAGGQTDTQYF. CDR3 bases: TGTGCCAGCAGTCAAATAGCGGGGGGGCAAACAGATACGCAGTATTTT.

This clone was detected once. This sequence joins TRBV7-9 and TRBJ2-5; 7 nucleotides match TRBD1. Germline CDR1 reads SEHNR; CDR2 reads FQNEAQ (reference sequence). V lost 1 base and J lost 2; bases outside the gene matches: 4. This CDR3 has 15 amino acids. Here the CDR3 reads CASSLGQTGQETQYF. Here the CDR3 DNA reads TGTGCCAGCAGCTTAGGGCAGACAGGGCAAGAGACCCAGTACTTC.

The chain uses TRBV19 and TRBJ2-5; maybe TRBD1 (5 bases). Germline CDR1 and CDR2: LNHDA and SQIVND (reference sequence). This CDR3 is 15 amino acids long. V was pared by 5 bases and J by 2 bases, with 15 bases between. Here the CDR3 reads CASSSQTAGQETQYF. Here the CDR3 DNA reads TGTGCCAGTAGTTCTCAGACAGCAGGACAAGAGACCCAGTACTTC.

The chain uses TRBV6-5 and TRBJ2-7, with D perhaps TRBD1 (6 bases). V dropped 0 bases and J dropped 3 bases, with 15 bases sitting between them. This CDR3 is 16 amino acids long. Germline CDR1 MNHEY, CDR2 SVGAGI. The CDR3 DNA reads TGTGCCAGCAGTTACTCGTCTGGGGGCGGAGGCTACGAGCAGTACTTC. Amino acids: CASSYSSGGGGYEQYF.

This clone was found a few times. The chain links TRBV5-1 to TRBJ2-3; D perhaps matches TRBD1 (6 bases). The CDR3 consists of 14 residues. Trimming pared 2 bases from V and 2 bases from J, leaving 9 bases between. Germline values: CDR1 SGHRS, CDR2 YFSETQ. CDR3 coding DNA: TGCGCCAGCAGCTTCCGGGACAACACAGATACGCAGTATTTT. Encoded protein: CASSFRDNTDTQYF.

This chain connects TRBV7-2 to TRBJ1-3; maybe TRBD1 (5 bases). V dropped 1 base and J dropped 4 bases, with 8 bases sitting between them. Germline V lookup: CDR1 SGHTA, CDR2 FQGNSA. The CDR3 covers 14 residues. CDR3 loop: CASSLGGTGNTIYF. CDR3 nucleotides: TGTGCCAGCAGCTTAGGGGGCACCGGAAACACCATATATTTT.

This clone has only a few counts. CDR3 loop: CASRRQGGEKLFF. CDR3 in DNA: TGCGCCAGCAGGCGACAGGGTGGGGAAAAACTGTTTTTT. V is TRBV5-1 and J is TRBJ1-4, with TRBD1 matching 7 bases. Germline CDR1 reads SGHRS; CDR2 reads YFSETQ. The CDR3 length is 13 residues. V gave up 5 bases and J gave up 8 bases; unmatched junction bases: 6.

The table lists this clone with a few counts. The V and J genes are TRBV28 and TRBJ2-1; unclear D gene. CDR1 is MDHEN and CDR2 is SYDVKM in the germline V gene. V lost 1 base and J lost 4, with 11 bases in between. The CDR3 is made up of 15 amino acids. The CDR3, as DNA: TGTGCCAGCAGTTTATTGGGATTACCTTACAATGAGCAGTTCTTC. It codes for CASSLLGLPYNEQFF. The full variable domain, its missing parts supplied by reference TRBV28 and TRBJ2-1, is DVKVTQSSRYLVKRTGEKVFLECVQDMDHENMFWYRQDPGLGLRLIYFSYDVKMKEKGDIPEGYSVSREKKERFSLILESASTNQTSMYLCASSLLGLPYNEQFFGPGTRLTVL.

CDR3 loop: CASRGPSSGYEQYF. Here the CDR3 DNA reads TGTGCCAGCAGGGGACCATCAAGCGGATACGAGCAGTACTTC. The rearrangement links TRBV6-5 to TRBJ2-7; D is possibly TRBD1 or TRBD2 (5 bases each). In germline, CDR1 is MNHEY, CDR2 SVGAGI. This CDR3 region has 14 residues. Trimming removed 6 bases at V and 4 bases at J, with 16 bases between.

This clone has just a few counts. The rearrangement uses TRBV4-3 and TRBJ2-1; TRBD2 aligns across 10 bases. Trimming cost V 5 bases and J 4 bases; bases outside gene matches: 5. The CDR3 totals 15 residues. In germline, CDR1 is LGHNA, CDR2 YSLEER. The CDR3 spells CASSLERGGYNEQFF. CDR3 coding DNA: TGCGCCAGCAGCTTGGAGCGGGGGGGTTACAATGAGCAGTTCTTC.

The V and J genes are TRBV7-2 and TRBJ2-4; TRBD2 matches 9 bases. Germline values: CDR1 SGHTA, CDR2 FQGNSA. The J segment lost 6 bases and the V segment lost 3 bases, leaving 9 bases of the junction unmatched. The CDR3 has 16 residues. CDR3 amino acids: CASSFLAGAARNIQYF. The CDR3 coding sequence is TGTGCCAGCAGCTTCTTAGCGGGAGCGGCGAGAAACATTCAGTACTTC.

The J gene is TRBJ2-3, the V gene TRBV4-3, with TRBD1 identical over 8 bases. CDR3 length: 15 amino acids. J gave up 7 bases and V 0 bases, and 6 bases lay outside the gene matches. Per the germline V gene, CDR1 is LGHNA and CDR2 is YSLEER. CDR3 sequence: CASSQEGQGAYTQYF. In DNA, the CDR3 is TGCGCCAGCAGCCAAGAGGGTCAGGGGGCATATACGCAGTATTTT.

This clone was seen more than once but under ten times. This may be a read error: a much more frequent sequence differs by one nucleotide. This chain's CDR3 is CASSLEGTDTQYF. CDR3 nucleotide sequence: TGTGCCAGCAGCTTAGAGGGCACAGATACGCAGTATTTT. This sequence joins TRBV7-7 and TRBJ2-3; D not certain. Germline CDR1 is SSHAT and CDR2 is FNYEAQ (reference sequence). Trimming removed 1 base from V and 1 base from J, with 3 bases in between. This CDR3 spans 13 amino acids.